The 27 T cell receptor beta chains reported below all come from one sample, sequenced in a study of blood T cell repertoires in COVID-19. Profiled with immunoSEQ multiplex PCR; TCRdb holds only in-frame clones, not every one. In the table there are 200,000 to 250,000 clones, approximately 80% of which are singletons. The specimen was peripheral blood. These TCRs come from a woman aged 45-65 years with acute or convalescent COVID-19.

The chain uses TRBV5-4 and TRBJ2-3, with 9 bases identical to TRBD2. The CDR3 totals 16 residues. J lost 2 bases, V lost 3 bases, and 7 bases had no gene match. CDR1 is SGHNT and CDR2 is YYREEE in the germline V gene (reference sequence). This chain's CDR3 is CASSSRKRGDTDTQYF. In DNA, the CDR3 is TGTGCCAGCAGCTCCCGCAAGCGGGGGGACACAGATACGCAGTATTTT.

Written as DNA, the CDR3 is TGTGCCACCAGCGTTGGGGTAGGGGACAATCAGCCCCAGCATTTT. Its protein is CATSVGVGDNQPQHF. This chain connects TRBV15 to TRBJ1-5, with TRBD1 as a possible D gene (5 bases). Germline assignment: CDR1 LNHNV and CDR2 YYDKDF (reference sequence). There are 15 residues in the CDR3. V lost 5 bases, J lost 3 bases, and 14 bases lay in between.

The chain combines TRBV27 with TRBJ2-7, with D hard to call. V lost 5 bases to trimming and J lost 0 bases, with 14 bases between them. The CDR3 sequence is 15 residues long. The germline gives CDR1 MNHEY, CDR2 SMNVEV (reference sequence). The CDR3 coding sequence is TGTGCCAGCAGTCCGAGAAGGCCTAGCTCCTACGAGCAGTACTTC. This encodes CASSPRRPSSYEQYF.

This clone was observed a single time. This rearrangement joins TRBV7-2 to TRBJ2-1; D uncertain. Germline CDR1 is SGHTA and CDR2 is FQGNSA. The ends were cut back, 6 bases at V and 5 bases at J, with 11 bases in the middle. The CDR3 consists of 13 residues. CDR3: CASRGMGNNEQFF. CDR3 DNA sequence: TGTGCCAGCAGGGGCATGGGTAACAATGAGCAGTTCTTC.

The chain joins TRBV28 to TRBJ2-7; 7 nucleotides agree with TRBD2. The CDR3 has 13 residues. With V trimmed by 1 base and J by 7 bases, 4 bases remained unmatched. The germline gives CDR1 MDHEN, CDR2 SYDVKM. CDR3 sequence reads: CASSLSPRGEQYF. The CDR3 DNA reads TGTGCCAGCAGTTTATCCCCGCGGGGGGAGCAGTACTTC.

The V gene is TRBV24-1, the J gene TRBJ2-6; D is possibly TRBD1 (5 bases). V lost 3 bases and J 1 base, leaving 12 bases between the germline ends. The CDR3 contains 17 residues. Germline CDR1 is KGHDR and CDR2 is SFDVKD. CDR3 sequence (DNA): TGTGCCACCAGTGATGGCGTAGGGGCGTCTGGGGCCAACGTCCTGACTTTC. This gives the protein CATSDGVGASGANVLTF.

This chain connects TRBV10-2 to TRBJ1-1; TRBD1 might be the D (5 bases). V dropped 8 bases and J dropped 1 base, with 11 bases sitting between them. CDR3 length: 13 amino acids. The germline V gene encodes CDR1 WSHSY and CDR2 SAAADI. CDR3 protein: CASRKGPNTEAFF. The CDR3 DNA reads TGCGCCAGCCGTAAGGGGCCGAACACTGAAGCTTTCTTT.

The chain recombines TRBV5-1 with TRBJ2-1, with D maybe TRBD2 (6 bases). V lost 0 bases, J lost 8 bases, and 18 bases lay in between. CDR1 SGHRS and CDR2 YFSETQ come from the germline V gene. The CDR3 runs 16 residues. CDR3 loop: CASSLGLAREMDEQFF. In DNA form, the CDR3 reads TGCGCCAGCAGCTTGGGTCTAGCACGGGAGATGGATGAGCAGTTCTTC.

This chain joins TRBV6-5 and TRBJ1-4; D might be TRBD1 (5 bases). V lost 6 bases and J 7 bases, leaving 15 bases between the germline ends. This CDR3 contains 14 residues. Germline CDR1 reads MNHEY; CDR2 reads SVGAGI. CDR3 in DNA: TGTGCCAGCAGCCCCAGGGCCGAGACTGAAAAACTGTTTTTT. Residues: CASSPRAETEKLFF.

This clone came up a few times. The rearrangement uses TRBV19 and TRBJ1-5; D uncertain. CDR3 size: 15 residues. CDR1 LNHDA and CDR2 SQIVND come from the germline V gene (reference sequence). V dropped 5 bases and J dropped 9 bases, with 20 bases sitting between them. The CDR3 spells CASSASLASRRPQHF. The CDR3 DNA follows: TGTGCCAGTAGTGCTTCCTTAGCCTCGAGGAGGCCCCAGCATTTT.

This chain uses TRBV12-3 or TRBV12-4 with TRBJ1-2, with D perhaps matching TRBD1 (5 bases). The CDR3 is 13 amino acids. The V end lost 4 bases, the J end lost 6 bases, and 12 bases lay between the germline ends. In DNA form, the CDR3 reads TGTGCCAGCAGTTCGGCAGGGTCGCATGGCTACACCTTC. This encodes CASSSAGSHGYTF.

The rearrangement joins TRBV25-1 to TRBJ2-1; no definite D call. The CDR3 has 14 amino acids. The germline V gene encodes CDR1 MGHDK and CDR2 SYGVNS. V lost 5 bases and J lost 0, with 8 bases in between. The CDR3: CASSLSGSYNEQFF. CDR3 DNA sequence: TGTGCCAGCAGTCTGTCGGGCTCCTACAATGAGCAGTTCTTC.

The rearrangement uses TRBV2 and TRBJ2-1; 11 nucleotides align to TRBD2. V shed 5 bases, J shed 7 bases, and the junction held 7 bases outside the gene matches. This CDR3 has 15 amino acids. Germline CDR1 is SNHLY and CDR2 is FYNNEI. CDR3 DNA: TGTGCCAGCAGTTTAGCGGGGGGGCTGGGGAATGAGCAGTTCTTC. As protein: CASSLAGGLGNEQFF. The full variable domain, rest sourced from reference TRBV2 and TRBJ2-1, is EPEVTQTPSHQVTQMGQEVILRCVPISNHLYFYWYRQILGQKVEFLVSFYNNEISEKSEIFDDQFSVERPDGSNFTLKIRSTKLEDSAMYFCASSLAGGLGNEQFFGPGTRLTVL.

V is TRBV5-5 and J is TRBJ2-3; TRBD1 matches at 8 bases. The length of the CDR3 is 14 residues. V lost 3 bases and J lost 4; bases outside the gene matches: 4. Germline V CDR1 and CDR2: SGHKS, YYEKEE (reference sequence). The CDR3 nucleotides read TGTGCCAGCAGCTCACAGACAGGGGCAGATACGCAGTATTTT. Protein sequence: CASSSQTGADTQYF.

This chain connects TRBV2 to TRBJ1-4, with D hard to call. Trimming removed 7 bases from V and 1 base from J, with 10 bases in between. CDR3 length: 14 residues. Germline CDR1 SNHLY, CDR2 FYNNEI. The CDR3 protein is CASKEGITNEKLFF. CDR3 DNA: TGTGCCAGCAAGGAGGGAATAACTAATGAAAAACTGTTTTTT. The full variable domain, with the rest looked up from reference TRBV2 and TRBJ1-4, is EPEVTQTPSHQVTQMGQEVILRCVPISNHLYFYWYRQILGQKVEFLVSFYNNEISEKSEIFDDQFSVERPDGSNFTLKIRSTKLEDSAMYFCASKEGITNEKLFFGSGTQLSVL.

This chain connects TRBV5-1 to TRBJ2-1; 9 bases line up with TRBD2. Germline assignment: CDR1 SGHRS and CDR2 YFSETQ. The CDR3 has 16 residues. The V segment lost 0 bases and the J segment 10 bases; nucleotides outside the gene matches: 11. CDR3 sequence (DNA): TGCGCCAGCAGCTTGGGGCAGTTTAGCGGGGGTGGCGAGCAGTTCTTC. Its protein is CASSLGQFSGGGEQFF.

This chain links TRBV3-1 (or the pseudogene TRBV3-2) with TRBJ2-1; a possible D gene is TRBD2 (6 bases). Germline CDR1 reads LGHDT; CDR2 reads YNNKEL (reference sequence). V was cut by 1 base and J by 5 bases, with 12 bases left in between. CDR3 length: 15 residues. CDR3 in amino acids: CASSQVLAGNNEQFF. DNA of the CDR3: TGTGCCAGCAGCCAAGTACTAGCAGGGAACAATGAGCAGTTCTTC.

This rearrangement joins TRBV30 to TRBJ2-2, with 10 positions matching TRBD2. The J segment lost 4 bases and the V segment lost 2 bases, leaving 7 bases of the junction unmatched. The CDR3 is 16 residues long. Per germline, CDR1 GTSNPN and CDR2 SVGIG (reference sequence). As DNA, the CDR3 is TGTGCCTGGAGTATACAGACTAGCGGGCCCACCGGGGAGCTGTTTTTT. The encoded protein is CAWSIQTSGPTGELFF.

The sample holds a few counts of this clone. Since the CDR3 does not end with the conserved phenylalanine or tryptophan, this likely comes from a read error. The limits of the CDR3 on the DNA are not certain, so only TCRdb's listed CDR3 is given. The chain is built from TRBV19 and TRBJ2-7; the listed D gene, TRBD2, was not tested against the DNA. The CDR3 has 12 residues if both end residues are counted. The germline gives CDR1 LNHDA, CDR2 SQIVND (reference sequence). The CDR3 here is CATQRKRESNPT.

The CDR3 nucleotides are TGTGCCACCGCAGGGGGCGGAGGTGATGAAAAACTGTTTTTT. Residues: CATAGGGGDEKLFF. V and J are TRBV10-3 and TRBJ1-4; TRBD1 agrees at 8 bases. Germline CDR1 ENHRY, CDR2 SYGVKD. V shed 10 bases and J 6 bases; nucleotides not matched to a gene: 10. This CDR3 comprises 14 residues.

The chain recombines TRBV28 with TRBJ2-2, with 10 bases lining up with TRBD2. Germline V gene data show CDR1 as MDHEN and CDR2 as SYDVKM. Losses at the gene ends were 5 bases for V and 6 bases for J; bases not matched to a gene: 9. This CDR3 has 16 amino acids. In DNA, the CDR3 is TGTGCCAGCAGTGAATTTCCGGGACTAGCGTCCGGGGAGCTGTTTTTT. It codes for CASSEFPGLASGELFF. Looking up the rest from reference TRBV28 and TRBJ2-2 gives the full variable domain: DVKVTQSSRYLVKRTGEKVFLECVQDMDHENMFWYRQDPGLGLRLIYFSYDVKMKEKGDIPEGYSVSREKKERFSLILESASTNQTSMYLCASSEFPGLASGELFFGEGSRLTVL.

This sequence joins TRBV6-5 and TRBJ1-1; D unclear. Germline CDR1 reads MNHEY; CDR2 reads SVGAGI. The CDR3 contains 15 residues. Between the trimmed V and J ends, which lost 7 bases and 1 base, there was a span of 16 bases. For the CDR3, the DNA is TGTGCCAGCACCGCAACAGCCCTGGGGAACACTGAAGCTTTCTTT. Amino acids: CASTATALGNTEAFF.

The rearrangement uses TRBV6-5 and TRBJ1-2, with 7 bases identical to TRBD1. Germline CDR1 reads MNHEY; CDR2 reads SVGAGI. CDR3 length equals 14 residues. Trimming cost V 6 bases and J 2 bases; bases outside gene matches: 6. In nucleotides, the CDR3 is TGTGCCAGCAGATCCGGGACAGTCAACTATGGCTACACCTTC. Translating gives CASRSGTVNYGYTF.

This clone was seen just once. This sequence joins TRBV19 and TRBJ2-5; 8 bases fit TRBD2. Germline loops: CDR1 LNHDA, CDR2 SQIVND (reference sequence). Germline trimming cut 3 bases from V and 5 bases from J; bases unmatched to any gene: 8. There are 15 residues in the CDR3. The CDR3 nucleotides are TGTGCCAGTAGTATCGGGGGGGACTCACTGGAGACCCAGTACTTC. Protein product: CASSIGGDSLETQYF.

This clone has only a few counts. The rearrangement uses TRBV6-1 and TRBJ2-5; D unclear. Deletions cut 3 bases from V and 9 bases from J, with 8 bases between. The CDR3 has 11 amino acids. CDR1 and CDR2 from the germline V gene are MNHNS and SASEGT. The CDR3 DNA sequence: TGTGCCAGCAGTGACGTTTCTTCCCAGTACTTC. This gives the protein CASSDVSSQYF.

This clone was observed a handful of times. The J gene is TRBJ2-5, the V gene TRBV7-9; D is perhaps TRBD1 (6 bases). Germline loops: CDR1 SEHNR, CDR2 FQNEAQ (reference sequence). The CDR3 has 15 residues. V was shortened by 3 bases and J by 4 bases, with 15 bases between the two germline ends. The CDR3 DNA reads as TGTGCCAGCAGCTTCTCTTCAGGGGAACTAGAGACCCAGTACTTC. The encoded protein is CASSFSSGELETQYF.

The gene calls are TRBV2 and TRBJ2-3, with 8 bases matching TRBD1. This CDR3 is 15 amino acids long. CDR1 is SNHLY, CDR2 FYNNEI, per germline. Trimming cost V 5 bases and J 5 bases; bases outside gene matches: 9. The CDR3 sequence: CASSRSGGAVDTQYF. The CDR3 DNA is TGTGCCAGCAGTCGCTCAGGGGGCGCGGTAGATACGCAGTATTTT.